This entry describes one TCR beta chain. The PCR had 60 Vbeta and 13 Jbeta primers. The protocol was immunoSEQ multiplex PCR, while the TCRdb copy is restricted to in-frame clones and leaves out a portion. The table shows approximately 160,000 clones, with 80% to 90% occurring only once. The data were taken from a study of cytomegalovirus exposure and HLA in healthy donors. From germline, CDR1 is SGHRS and CDR2 YFSETQ. The CDR3 has 16 residues. V lost 1 base, J lost 3 bases, and 6 bases stayed unmatched. The rearrangement joins TRBV5-1 to TRBJ2-3, with 9 bases fitting TRBD1. The source material was PBMCs. This clonotype originated in a girl aged 5-17 years in good health and CMV-seropositive. This CDR3 is CASSLTTGGVTDTQYF. The CDR3 DNA sequence: TGCGCCAGCAGCTTGACCACAGGGGGCGTTACAGATACGCAGTATTTT. The entire variable domain, with the rest obtained from reference TRBV5-1 and TRBJ2-3, is as follows: KAGVTQTPRYLIKTRGQQVTLSCSPISGHRSVSWYQQTPGQGLQFLFEYFSETQRNKGNFPGRFSGRQFSNSRSEMNVSTLELGDSALYLCASSLTTGGVTDTQYFGPGTRLTVL.